This T cell receptor beta chain was sequenced during a study of cytotoxic CD8 clonotypes in ibrutinib-treated CLL. Overall study findings and caveats: Clonality at baseline surpassed age-matched healthy donors and tracked circulating CD8+ T-cell counts. The clonality rise at ibrutinib response reflected private clonotype expansion. Whereas clonality rose at ibrutinib response, it declined toward baseline at progression.

Clones were sequenced by immunoSEQ multiplex PCR, and TCRdb holds only the in-frame ones, with some missing. The table shows around 9,600 clones, with under 65% occurring only once. V was shortened by 7 bases and J by 2 bases, with 23 bases between the two germline ends. CDR1 is GTSNPN and CDR2 is SVGIG in the germline V gene (reference sequence). This CDR3 has 17 amino acids. As to this clone: The target antigen is unknown.

The gene calls are TRBV30 and TRBJ2-2; D remains ambiguous. The sequencing here drew on PBMCs, taken before ibrutinib treatment. This clonotype was obtained from a human donor with chronic lymphocytic leukemia. DNA of the CDR3: TGTGCCTCCAGCGCTATAAAAGGAGCTCGAAACACCGGGGAGCTGTTTTTT. Translating gives CASSAIKGARNTGELFF.